Sequencing of this T cell receptor (beta chain) was carried out in a study of neoadjuvant anti-PD-1 for oral cavity cancer (dated by TCRdb to the early 2020s). With respect to the entire study: Three to four biweekly doses of nivolumab at 3 mg/kg were mostly administered to patients before curative-intent surgical resection. Patients without progression received a fourth nivolumab dose around day 43 and underwent definitive surgical resection on days 50-56. Under RECIST 1.1, a patient counted as a responder if showing complete response, partial response or stable disease, and as a non-responder if showing progression. The parent correlative cohort included some 13 patients, with a 33% response rate. Broad study findings and their caveats: Greater tumor shrinkage was correlated with larger post-treatment sizes of preexisting intratumoral clones, suggesting that expansion of preexisting clones contributed to response. Only three patients per response group were included in the TCR analyses, and the authors called for validation in larger cohorts. A higher pretreatment blood Treg/Th17 ratio correlated with both higher pretreatment blood TCRbeta clonality and lower post-treatment tumor TCRbeta clonality.

Tumor libraries used mostly 4 to 6 ug of input genomic DNA for survey sequencing, with two replicates per sample. The immunoSEQ hsTCRbeta kit was used to prepare TCRbeta libraries, following the manufacturer's instructions. Sequencing of the completed libraries took place using an Illumina NovaSeq 6000 S4 flow cell after they had been pooled to approximately 2.8 nM. The original pipeline was this. Raw data preprocessing and quality control were performed with the immunoSEQ Analyzer. The analysis was restricted to productive rearrangements, with each unique CDR3 amino acid sequence defining a clonotype. Repertoire clonality was estimated as the Gini-Simpson index, which was calculated using the R package tcR. Student's t test was used to compare Gini indices, and Pearson correlation was used to assess associations with tumor size change. The table was pulled from immuneACCESS by TCRdb, which kept in-frame rearrangements only. Such tables lose some clones; where checked, under half of the loss comes from unresolved V genes, and the rest has no known cause. From that table come the V and J calls and clone size; the DNA was used to work out D and trimming. A total of 20,000 to 25,000 clones appear in this sample, under 55% of them only once. Together, the top ten hold roughly 37% of the sample.

The sample's time point label is to be understood as: after neoadjuvant nivolumab, at surgical resection. Patients were newly diagnosed with stage II-IVA oral cavity squamous cell carcinoma and had received no prior systemic or radiation treatment. The cohort was made up of patients with locally advanced, HPV-negative oral cavity squamous cell carcinoma. Samples came from a longitudinal correlative study of a single-arm phase II trial of neoadjuvant nivolumab in oral cavity squamous cell carcinoma. Subject-matched pre- and post-treatment PBMCs and tumors from three responders and three non-responders were subjected to genomic DNA-based TCRbeta sequencing. Genomic DNA was isolated from tumor tissue using the Maxwell RSC DNA from Tissue kit. The CDR3 numbers 13 residues from cysteine through phenylalanine. Of the read, only the CDR3 DNA is kept; its 39 bases are in frame from base 1. According to the germline V gene (reference sequence), CDR1 reads LNHDA and CDR2 reads SQIVND. Trimming at the junction amounts to 6 bases on V and 4 bases on J, and the germline ends lie 11 bases apart.

Of note for this clone: The specificity of this receptor is unknown. Qualities for individual bases were not recorded, and no much larger clone is one base off.

The chain employs TRBV19 and TRBJ2-3; the D segment could be TRBD2, given 6 matching bases. The source is a person between 35 and 79 years old with oral cavity squamous cell carcinoma. This material consisted of tumor tissue, taken after nivolumab (anti-PD-1) treatment. In nucleotides, the sequence is TGTGCCAGTAGCCCCCCGGGGGCAGATACGCAGTATTTT. Translated, it gives CASSPPGADTQYF. Full variable domain (CDR3 extended with the reference TRBV19 and TRBJ2-3 proteins): DGGITQSPKYLFRKEGQNVTLSCEQNLNHDAMYWYRQDPGQGLRLIYYSQIVNDFQKGDIAEGYSVSREKKESFPLTVTSAQKNPTAFYLCASSPPGADTQYFGPGTRLTVL.